The source of this T cell receptor (beta chain) is a study of T-cell reconstitution after alpha-beta-depleted transplantation in children (dated by TCRdb to about 2016). In the study overall: Using TCR repertoire profiling, the study followed T-cell immune reconstitution in a quantitative way in children after TCRalphabeta/CD19-depleted allogeneic hematopoietic cell transplantation.

Only a few counts were recorded for this clonotype. There is no known antigen for this receptor. No base-level quality is on record; no much larger clone is a single base apart. The library was obtained by PCR. TCRdb records Illumina HiSeq 2500 as the sequencer. To normalize quantification of the TCRbeta repertoire, the TCR libraries were built with molecular barcoding that relied on unique molecular identifiers. TCRdb handled the public reads itself, with Q25 trimming in fastp and clone calling in MiXCR, and kept productive beta chains. Rows with a matching CDR3 protein are joined into one entry that keeps the most common DNA and genes. The sample yields about 540,000 distinct CDR3 sequences; 18% were counted once. The ten largest clones add up to about 3.1% of the sample. There are 15 amino acids in the CDR3, from cysteine to phenylalanine inclusive. Just the 45-base CDR3 DNA is kept, in frame starting at base 1. Based on the germline V gene, the CDR1 and CDR2 sequences are SGDLS and YYNGEE. Relative to germline, V is 0 bases shorter and J is 5 bases shorter, with 14 bases between their ends.

Source: PBMCs from the stem cell graft donor, taken from the stem cell graft. The TCR comes from a human donor who donated a stem cell graft to a child with acute lymphoblastic leukemia. The chain links TRBV9 with TRBJ2-5, with TRBD1 perhaps the D gene, on 5 matching bases. CDR3 region: CASSVVGRVGETQYF. The nucleotides read TGTGCCAGCAGCGTAGTAGGCAGGGTGGGGGAGACCCAGTACTTC.